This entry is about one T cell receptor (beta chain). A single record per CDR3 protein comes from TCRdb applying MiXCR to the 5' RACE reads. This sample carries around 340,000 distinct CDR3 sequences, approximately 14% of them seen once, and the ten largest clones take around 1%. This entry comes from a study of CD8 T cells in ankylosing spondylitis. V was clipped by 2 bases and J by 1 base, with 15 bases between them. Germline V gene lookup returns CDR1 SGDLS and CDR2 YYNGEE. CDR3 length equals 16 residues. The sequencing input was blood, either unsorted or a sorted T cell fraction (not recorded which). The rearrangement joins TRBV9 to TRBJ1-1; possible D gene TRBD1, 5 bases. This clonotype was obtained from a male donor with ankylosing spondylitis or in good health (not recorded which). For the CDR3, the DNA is TGTGCCAGCAGCGTCGGGACTACCGTACCGAACACTGAAGCTTTCTTT. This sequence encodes CASSVGTTVPNTEAFF.